This TCR beta chain was identified during a study of regulatory T cells in long-lasting Graves disease. Time point here: persistent/refractory GD, antithyroid drugs over 5 years with positive TRAb. The TCR library was made from RNA that had been extracted from PBMCs in TRIzol. The TCR beta library used iRepertoire HTBI primers with Arm-PCR amplification of CDR3. Using its own MiXCR run on the multiplex PCR reads, TCRdb lists one record per CDR3 protein. The table includes about 470,000 distinct CDR3 sequences, roughly 20% detected once. With 5 bases clipped from V and 1 base from J, the junction kept 5 bases outside the gene matches. CDR1 is MDHEN, CDR2 SYDVKM, per germline. The CDR3 spans 14 residues. This clonotype occurred many times.

This rearrangement joins TRBV28 to TRBJ2-7, with 7 bases fitting TRBD1. The sequence derives from a female donor with Graves disease. Source: peripheral blood mononuclear cells (PBMCs), taken when the disease was refractory, from a patient treated with antithyroid drugs. The CDR3 bases are TGTGCCAGCAGTCTACCGGACAGGTCCTACGAGCAGTACTTC. It specifies CASSLPDRSYEQYF.